This T cell receptor (beta chain) was sequenced in a study of T cells in Graves' hyperthyroidism and ophthalmopathy. Study-wide results and caveats: Ophthalmopathy was separated from stable hyperthyroidism by a 13 V-J model. Blood held most thyroid clonotypes expanded above 0.001 frequency.

The diagnostic basis comprised clinical symptoms, serum thyroxine and TRAb, thyroid ultrasound and orbital computed tomography. This clonotype was counted at least ten times. The antigen is undetermined. CDR1 is SNHLY, CDR2 FYNNEI, per germline. Trimming took 5 bases from V and 1 from J, leaving 12 bases between them. The CDR3 extends over 15 amino acids. RNA transcripts yielded amplified TCR beta CDR3 regions. First-round RT-PCR targeting the TCR CDR3 was performed with the HTBI primer set. TCRdb reprocessed the multiplex PCR reads via MiXCR and lists one record per CDR3 protein. The sample shows approximately 600,000 distinct CDR3 sequences, about 15% of them seen only once.

The V gene is TRBV2, the J gene TRBJ1-5, with D maybe TRBD1 (5 bases). The clonotype was recovered from a woman aged 40 to 50 with Graves' ophthalmopathy. The sample comprised blood. The CDR3 region has the DNA TGTGCCAGCAGTAGAGATGGGGGAAGCAATCAGCCCCAGCATTTT. Its translation: CASSRDGGSNQPQHF.